These 32 T cell receptor beta chains were sequenced from one sample in a study of blood T cell repertoires in COVID-19. Sequencing was performed with immunoSEQ multiplex PCR; in TCRdb, only in-frame clones are kept and a portion is missing. The data show about 200,000 clones, 89% seen once. Material for sequencing was peripheral blood. The receptors come from a man in his 60s who had recovered from COVID-19.

The genes are TRBV19 and TRBJ1-5; 8 bases fit TRBD1. The CDR3 length is 14 residues. Per germline, CDR1 LNHDA and CDR2 SQIVND (reference sequence). Trimming removed 7 bases from V and 7 bases from J; junction bases left unmatched: 9. CDR3 DNA: TGTGCCAGTACACAGGGGGGGGGCGTCCAGCCCCAGCATTTT. It encodes CASTQGGGVQPQHF. Looking up the rest from reference TRBV19 and TRBJ1-5 gives the full variable domain: DGGITQSPKYLFRKEGQNVTLSCEQNLNHDAMYWYRQDPGQGLRLIYYSQIVNDFQKGDIAEGYSVSREKKESFPLTVTSAQKNPTAFYLCASTQGGGVQPQHFGDGTRLSIL.

On this clone: With a much larger clone just one base away, this may be a read error. J is TRBJ1-3 and V is TRBV7-3; D gene uncertain. Trimming cost V 5 bases and J 3 bases, with 8 bases left between them. The V gene's germline CDR1 is SGHTA and CDR2 FQGTGA. The CDR3 runs to 13 residues. This chain's CDR3 is CASSPPGGNTIYF. The CDR3 bases are TGTGCCAGCAGCCCCCCCGGTGGAAACACCATATATTTT.

V is TRBV7-2 and J is TRBJ2-2, with 8 bases identical to TRBD1. J gave up 10 bases and V 5 bases, and 21 bases lay outside the gene matches. The CDR3 is 18 amino acids. Germline CDR1 and CDR2: SGHTA and FQGNSA. This CDR3 is CASSQRTGSRSFEAELFF. In DNA form, the CDR3 reads TGTGCCAGCAGCCAGAGGACAGGGTCGCGTAGTTTTGAGGCGGAGCTGTTTTTT.

This chain links TRBV6-5 with TRBJ1-2; maybe TRBD1 (5 bases). The CDR3 consists of 14 residues. CDR1 and CDR2 from the germline V gene are MNHEY and SVGAGI. V was shortened by 2 bases and J by 2 bases, with 9 bases between the two germline ends. CDR3 DNA: TGTGCCAGCAGTTACGGGGCCCCCAACTATGGCTACACCTTC. Protein: CASSYGAPNYGYTF.

This chain uses TRBV19 with TRBJ2-5; perhaps TRBD2 as D (5 bases). There are 13 residues in the CDR3. With 4 bases removed from V and 4 bases from J, the gap between germline ends came to 10 bases. The germline CDR1 and CDR2 sequences are LNHDA and SQIVND (reference sequence). CDR3 region: CASSRGVGETQYF. The CDR3 nucleotides read TGTGCCAGTAGTAGGGGAGTGGGAGAGACCCAGTACTTC.

The CDR3 here is CASSQDRGRASTGELFF. CDR3 DNA sequence: TGCGCCAGCAGCCAAGATCGCGGGAGGGCCTCTACCGGGGAGCTGTTTTTT. The chain links TRBV4-1 to TRBJ2-2, with 9 positions matching TRBD2. Trimming removed 0 bases from V and 5 bases from J; junction bases left unmatched: 7. The germline V gene has CDR1 MGHRA and CDR2 YSYEKL. CDR3 length: 17 amino acids.

This clone showed up just once. The chain uses TRBV9 and TRBJ2-1; TRBD2 agrees at 10 bases. The V and J ends lost 5 bases and 7 bases, in that order; junction bases with no gene match: 12. Germline V gene lookup returns CDR1 SGDLS and CDR2 YYNGEE. The CDR3 runs 16 residues. DNA of the CDR3: TGTGCCAGCAGGGAGGCGGGAGCGGGGGGGCAGAATGAGCAGTTCTTC. This translates into CASREAGAGGQNEQFF.

The CDR3 DNA reads TGTGCCACCCTATCACCCAGGGGCAATCAGCCCCAGCATTTT. Protein product: CATLSPRGNQPQHF. This sequence joins TRBV6-5 and TRBJ1-5, with TRBD1 as a possible D gene (5 bases). Germline V CDR1 and CDR2: MNHEY, SVGAGI. The CDR3 consists of 14 residues. Trimming pared 10 bases from V and 2 bases from J, leaving 15 bases between.

The chain employs TRBV28 and TRBJ1-1; 7 bases fit TRBD1. V was clipped by 8 bases and J by 10 bases; unmatched bases: 10. The CDR3 loop spans 12 amino acids. CDR1 is MDHEN, CDR2 SYDVKM, per germline. The CDR3 DNA sequence: TGTGCCAGCTTTTCCGACAGGGAGGCAGCTTTCTTT. It yields the protein CASFSDREAAFF.

This chain connects TRBV30 to TRBJ2-5; 12 nucleotides line up with TRBD1. The V gene's germline CDR1 is GTSNPN and CDR2 SVGIG (reference sequence). This CDR3 is 15 amino acids long. V was pared by 4 bases and J by 5 bases, with 8 bases of the junction left unmatched. This CDR3 is CAWIRDRGQWETQYF. In DNA, the CDR3 is TGTGCCTGGATCCGGGACAGGGGGCAATGGGAGACCCAGTACTTC.

This chain uses TRBV5-1 with TRBJ2-5; 9 positions match TRBD2. Germline values: CDR1 SGHRS, CDR2 YFSETQ. V lost 5 bases and J lost 4; bases outside the gene matches: 3. The CDR3 is 13 residues long. The CDR3 loop is CASRTAGGETQYF. The CDR3 bases are TGCGCCAGCAGGACAGCGGGAGGAGAGACCCAGTACTTC.

This chain connects TRBV19 to TRBJ1-1, with D possibly TRBD1 on 6 matching bases. Germline V gives CDR1 LNHDA, CDR2 SQIVND (reference sequence). V lost 2 bases and J 11 bases, leaving 18 bases between the germline ends. The CDR3 contains 14 residues. In nucleotides, the CDR3 is TGTGCCAGTAGTATAAGCGGGGGCCCACAGTATGCTTTCTTT. The encoded protein is CASSISGGPQYAFF.

The chain is built from TRBV6-5 and TRBJ1-1, with D possibly TRBD1 on 6 matching bases. The CDR3 loop spans 15 amino acids. The germline CDR1 and CDR2 sequences are MNHEY and SVGAGI. Trimming left V 5 bases short and J 6 bases short, with 19 bases between. DNA of the CDR3: TGTGCCAGCAGTCCCTCTGTTGGGGGGGCAGCTGAAGCTTTCTTT. Translated, it gives CASSPSVGGAAEAFF.

The chain has TRBV19 and TRBJ2-1; 8 bases line up with TRBD2. With V trimmed by 0 bases and J by 4 bases, 2 bases remained unmatched. This CDR3 region has 15 residues. Germline values: CDR1 LNHDA, CDR2 SQIVND (reference sequence). Written as DNA, the CDR3 is TGTGCCAGTAGTATAGACGGGAGGGCTTACAATGAGCAGTTCTTC. Its protein is CASSIDGRAYNEQFF. The full variable domain, rest sourced from reference TRBV19 and TRBJ2-1, is DGGITQSPKYLFRKEGQNVTLSCEQNLNHDAMYWYRQDPGQGLRLIYYSQIVNDFQKGDIAEGYSVSREKKESFPLTVTSAQKNPTAFYLCASSIDGRAYNEQFFGPGTRLTVL.

The chain joins TRBV15 to TRBJ2-1; 7 bases agree with TRBD1. Unmatched junction bases numbered 4, after V lost 1 base and J lost 4 bases. Germline loops: CDR1 LNHNV, CDR2 YYDKDF (reference sequence). CDR3 length: 15 residues. CDR3 loop: CATSRGRDRYNEQFF. DNA of the CDR3: TGTGCCACCAGCAGAGGACGGGACAGATACAATGAGCAGTTCTTC.

This clone appeared once. The chain uses TRBV9 and TRBJ2-7; TRBD1 agrees at 11 bases. With V trimmed by 4 bases and J by 5 bases, 8 bases remained unmatched. The CDR3 totals 15 residues. CDR1 is SGDLS, CDR2 YYNGEE, per germline. The CDR3 region is CASSSRTGGLDEQYF. As DNA, the CDR3 is TGTGCCAGCAGCTCGAGGACAGGGGGCTTGGACGAGCAGTACTTC.

This chain joins TRBV28 and TRBJ1-2; 7 bases fit TRBD1. The germline CDR1 and CDR2 sequences are MDHEN and SYDVKM. V shed 5 bases, J shed 1 base, and the junction held 7 bases outside the gene matches. CDR3 size: 15 residues. CDR3 DNA: TGTGCCAGCAGTGCGGACAGGACCGGTAACTATGGCTACACCTTC. Encoded protein: CASSADRTGNYGYTF.

This chain connects TRBV3-1 (or the pseudogene TRBV3-2) to TRBJ2-5; TRBD2 is a possible D gene (6 bases). Germline CDR1 and CDR2: LGHDT and YNNKEL (reference sequence). This CDR3 is built from 16 residues. Trimming removed 1 base from V and 4 bases from J, with 16 bases in between. Written as DNA, the CDR3 is TGTGCCAGCAGCCAAGTTTTTACGGGGGTGGGAGAGACCCAGTACTTC. Protein product: CASSQVFTGVGETQYF.

This sequence joins TRBV7-6 and TRBJ2-5, with 11 bases matching TRBD2. Germline V gene sequence: CDR1 SGHVS, CDR2 FNYEAQ. Trimming at V came to 1 base and at J to 1 base, leaving 5 bases not matched to a gene. CDR3 length: 17 amino acids. The chain's CDR3 is CASSLGLLAGGQETQYF. The CDR3 DNA reads TGTGCCAGCAGCTTAGGATTGCTAGCGGGAGGCCAAGAGACCCAGTACTTC.

V usage is TRBV28 and J usage is TRBJ2-7; 10 bases are shared with TRBD1. CDR1 and CDR2 (germline): MDHEN, SYDVKM. The CDR3 spans 15 residues. With V trimmed by 6 bases and J by 6 bases, 11 bases remained unmatched. The CDR3 here is CASRGPGQGSGEQYF. CDR3 nucleotide sequence: TGTGCCAGCAGGGGACCGGGACAGGGGTCGGGCGAGCAGTACTTC.

The chain links TRBV28 to TRBJ2-1; maybe TRBD2 (6 bases). Germline-derived CDR1 and CDR2 are MDHEN and SYDVKM. V lost 4 bases, J lost 7 bases, and 17 bases lay in between. The CDR3 is 15 residues long. CDR3 in amino acids: CASSSLAGIKNEQFF. The CDR3 DNA sequence: TGTGCCAGCAGTTCCTTGGCGGGAATTAAAAATGAGCAGTTCTTC. Full variable domain (rest looked up from reference TRBV28 and TRBJ2-1): DVKVTQSSRYLVKRTGEKVFLECVQDMDHENMFWYRQDPGLGLRLIYFSYDVKMKEKGDIPEGYSVSREKKERFSLILESASTNQTSMYLCASSSLAGIKNEQFFGPGTRLTVL.

The genes are TRBV5-4 and TRBJ2-2; TRBD2 matches 7 bases. CDR3 length: 19 residues. Germline values: CDR1 SGHNT, CDR2 YYREEE (reference sequence). J lost 0 bases, V lost 4 bases, and 15 bases had no gene match. The CDR3 reads CASSHPGTTKLANTGELFF. The CDR3, as DNA: TGTGCCAGCAGCCATCCCGGGACTACAAAACTCGCGAACACCGGGGAGCTGTTTTTT.

The genes are TRBV27 and TRBJ1-1; 9 nucleotides line up with TRBD1. The CDR3 contains 14 residues. Germline-derived CDR1 and CDR2 are MNHEY and SMNVEV (reference sequence). V trimming: 6 bases; J trimming: 5 bases; junction bases outside the gene matches: 7. CDR3: CASSRQGEGTEAFF. DNA for the CDR3: TGTGCCAGCAGCCGACAGGGGGAGGGGACTGAAGCTTTCTTT.

V and J are TRBV4-2 and TRBJ1-6; 8 positions match TRBD1. With 0 bases clipped from V and 5 bases from J, the junction kept 9 bases outside the gene matches. The CDR3 extends over 18 amino acids. CDR1 LGHNA and CDR2 YNFKEQ come from the germline V gene. The CDR3 bases are TGTGCCAGCAGCCAAGATAAGGGGGCAGGGGGCCATAATTCACCCCTCCACTTT. Its translation: CASSQDKGAGGHNSPLHF.

This chain links TRBV7-9 with TRBJ2-2; D perhaps matches TRBD2 (6 bases). The CDR3 is made up of 16 amino acids. V was clipped by 10 bases and J by 5 bases, with 23 bases between them. The germline CDR1 and CDR2 sequences are SEHNR and FQNEAQ (reference sequence). CDR3 loop: CATLARRAGPTGELFF. In DNA, the CDR3 is TGTGCCACCTTGGCGCGGAGGGCAGGGCCAACCGGGGAGCTGTTTTTT.

This clone was seen just once. The chain employs TRBV5-1 and TRBJ1-4, with D possibly being TRBD1 (5 bases). Germline-derived CDR1 and CDR2 are SGHRS and YFSETQ. V lost 2 bases to trimming and J lost 6 bases, with 14 bases between them. The CDR3 loop spans 15 amino acids. CDR3 residues: CASSLTGSVDEKLFF. DNA of the CDR3: TGCGCCAGCAGCTTAACAGGCTCGGTCGATGAAAAACTGTTTTTT.

This clone was found once. This chain joins TRBV7-3 and TRBJ2-5; D may be TRBD2 (6 bases). V lost 2 bases, J lost 5 bases, and 24 bases lay in between. The CDR3 has 18 amino acids. Germline loops: CDR1 SGHTA, CDR2 FQGTGA. The CDR3, as DNA: TGTGCCAGCAGCTTATCCGGGGATACGTCTGGGGGGACGGAGACCCAGTACTTC. Protein sequence: CASSLSGDTSGGTETQYF.

The gene calls are TRBV11-2 and TRBJ2-2; 7 bases are a match to TRBD2. This CDR3 has 13 residues. Unmatched junction bases numbered 2, after V lost 3 bases and J lost 7 bases. Germline CDR1 and CDR2: SGHAT and FQNNGV. DNA for the CDR3: TGTGCCAGCAGCTTCCGGGGGGACGGGGAGCTGTTTTTT. Its protein product is CASSFRGDGELFF.

The J gene is TRBJ2-7, the V gene TRBV4-1; TRBD2 aligns across 8 bases. Trimming took 4 bases from V and 3 from J; bases not matched to a gene: 5. This CDR3 comprises 14 residues. The germline CDR1 and CDR2 sequences are MGHRA and YSYEKL. The DNA of the CDR3 is TGCGCCAGCAGCCCACGGGAGGGTAACTACGAGCAGTACTTC. This encodes CASSPREGNYEQYF.

This chain connects TRBV11-3 to TRBJ2-3, with TRBD2 matching 9 bases. Losses at the gene ends were 8 bases for V and 0 bases for J; bases not matched to a gene: 0. The CDR3 contains 13 residues. Germline-derived CDR1 and CDR2 are SGHNT and YENEEA. The CDR3: CASGTSSTDTQYF. In DNA form, the CDR3 reads TGTGCCAGCGGGACTAGCAGCACAGATACGCAGTATTTT.

The V and J genes are TRBV11-1 and TRBJ1-6, with 9 positions matching TRBD1. In germline, CDR1 is SGHAT, CDR2 FQDESV (reference sequence). The CDR3 contains 15 residues. V lost 5 bases and J lost 7; bases outside the gene matches: 6. The CDR3 spells CASSTRQGGNSPLHF. CDR3 bases: TGTGCCAGCAGCACCCGACAGGGGGGGAATTCACCCCTCCACTTT.

The chain carries TRBV7-8 and TRBJ2-7, with D maybe TRBD2 (6 bases). The CDR3 contains 16 residues. Germline loops: CDR1 SGHVS, CDR2 FQNEAQ. Trimming took 0 bases from V and 0 from J, leaving 12 bases between them. The CDR3 reads CASSLAGLMSSYEQYF. In DNA form, the CDR3 reads TGTGCCAGCAGCTTAGCGGGACTGATGAGCTCCTACGAGCAGTACTTC.